Listed below are T cell receptor beta chains from one sample, sequenced in a study of cytomegalovirus exposure and HLA in healthy donors. The method was immunoSEQ multiplex PCR; TCRdb's version includes in-frame clones alone and lacks a portion of them. The sample has under 200,000 clones, approximately 12% seen once. Sequences were obtained from PBMCs. All receptors derive from a man in his fifties in good health and CMV-seropositive. Both conserved end residues are part of each CDR3. Fields, in order: J gene, D gene, clone size, V gene, CDR3 DNA, CDR3 protein. A D gene is named only where the DNA matches it firmly. The size entry is marked missing in some rows and otherwise reads once, few, many or a size class.

TRBJ1-4 . few TRBV5-1 TGCGCCAGCAGCTTGGGGTCAGGGTCGAATGAAAAACTGTTTTTT CASSLGSGSNEKLFF
TRBJ1-3 . . TRBV6-1 TGTGCCAGCAGTGGACAAGCAAGACAGAGGCCCAGACACACCATATATTTT CASSGQARQRPRHTIYF
TRBJ1-3 TRBD1 . TRBV19 TGTGCCAGTAGGAGGACGGGACAGACCTATGGAAACACCATATATTTT CASRRTGQTYGNTIYF
TRBJ2-1 . few TRBV4-3 TGCGCCAGCAGCCAAGATCGGGCGGGAACTTACAATGAGCAGTTCTTC CASSQDRAGTYNEQFF
TRBJ1-2 . . TRBV10-1 TGCGCCCCGAGGGGGAAGAATGGCTACACCTTC CAPRGKNGYTF
TRBJ2-1 . . TRBV21-1 TGTGCCAGCAGCAAAGGGGGGGACAGGGATCTCAATGAGCAGTTCTTC CASSKGGDRDLNEQFF
TRBJ1-1 . few TRBV5-1 TGCGCCAGCAGCTCGGGACTGGACGGCACTGAAGCTTTCTTT CASSSGLDGTEAFF
TRBJ1-1 . . TRBV6-1 TGTGCCAGCAGTCTCCGGGACACAAACACTGAAGCTTTCTTT CASSLRDTNTEAFF
TRBJ1-1 . . TRBV27 TGTGCCAGCAATTCCGGGACAAGCAACACTGAAGCTTTCTTT CASNSGTSNTEAFF
TRBJ2-2 TRBD1 few TRBV6-5 TGTGCCAGCAGTTTGCAGGGGGCGGACACCGGGGAGCTGTTTTTT CASSLQGADTGELFF
TRBJ2-5 TRBD2 few TRBV5-3 TGTGCCAGAAGCTTGGTTAGCGGGGGAACCCAAGAGACCCAGTACTTC CARSLVSGGTQETQYF
TRBJ2-1 . few TRBV11-3 TGTGCCAGCGCCGGTAGAGGGAATGAGCAGTTCTTC CASAGRGNEQFF
TRBJ2-7 TRBD1 . TRBV4-1 TGCGCCAGCAGCCAAGGAAGACAGGGTTTATACGAGCAGTACTTC CASSQGRQGLYEQYF
TRBJ1-5 TRBD1 . TRBV28 TGTGCCAGCAGCGCCTCCGGGACAGGGCTCTCCAGCCTAAGTCAGCCCCAGCATTTT CASSASGTGLSSLSQPQHF
TRBJ2-1 TRBD1 . TRBV28 TGTGCCAGCATAACGGGACAGTCCTACAATGAGCAGTTCTTC CASITGQSYNEQFF
TRBJ1-2 . . TRBV19 TGTGCCAGTAGAGGACCGACAGTAATCAGTCAGTATGGCTACACCTTC CASRGPTVISQYGYTF
TRBJ2-3 . . TRBV10-3 TGTGCCATCAGCACAGGGCGCACAGATACGCAGTATTTT CAISTGRTDTQYF
TRBJ2-2 TRBD1 . TRBV10-1 TGCGCCAGCAGTGAGCGGGGACAGGGGACGAGCACCGGGGAGCTGTTTTTT CASSERGQGTSTGELFF
TRBJ1-2 TRBD1 . TRBV28 TGTGCCAGCAGACGGGACAGGGGCTATGGCTACACCTTC CASRRDRGYGYTF
TRBJ1-2 . few TRBV7-2 TGTGCCAGCAGCTCGGGACAAAACTATGGCTACACCTTC CASSSGQNYGYTF
TRBJ1-1 . few TRBV5-1 TGCGCCAGCAGATCCGGACTCCGGAACACTGAAGCTTTCTTT CASRSGLRNTEAFF
TRBJ1-1 TRBD1 . TRBV7-8 TGTGCCAGCAGCTTCCGGACAGGGGGAAATATGAACACTGAAGCTTTCTTT CASSFRTGGNMNTEAFF
TRBJ1-5 . . TRBV18 TGTGCCAGCTCACCAACAGGGTTGGATCAGCCCCAGCATTTT CASSPTGLDQPQHF
TRBJ1-6 . . TRBV10-1 TGCGCCAGCAGTGAGTCCGGTACAGGGCGCTCACCCCTCCACTTT CASSESGTGRSPLHF
TRBJ1-1 TRBD1 . TRBV27 TGTGCCAGCAGGCGACAGGGGGAGAACACTGAAGCTTTCTTT CASRRQGENTEAFF
TRBJ2-3 TRBD1 few TRBV15 TGTGCCATCAAGACAGGGGGCTTGGATACGCAGTATTTT CAIKTGGLDTQYF
TRBJ2-7 TRBD1 . TRBV9 TGTGCCAGCAGCCGGGACAGGGGGATTAACGAGCAGTACTTC CASSRDRGINEQYF
TRBJ1-5 . . TRBV27 TGTGCCAGCAGTTTTCTGAGCAATCAGCCCCAGCATTTT CASSFLSNQPQHF
TRBJ1-5 . few TRBV19 TGTGCCAGTGCGCAGGGGCAGGGGATTAGCAATCAGCCCCAGCATTTT CASAQGQGISNQPQHF
TRBJ2-5 . . TRBV7-2 TGTGCCAGCAGCCCGAGGGTACAAGAGACCCAGTACTTC CASSPRVQETQYF
TRBJ1-1 . . TRBV6-1 TGTGCCAGCAGTGTCTTAATGAACACTGAAGCTTTCTTT CASSVLMNTEAFF
TRBJ2-3 TRBD1 few TRBV29-1 TGCAGCGTACGGGACAGCCCAGATACGCAGTATTTT CSVRDSPDTQYF
TRBJ2-5 TRBD1 . TRBV5-4 TGTGCCAGCAGTCGGGACAGCCCAGAGACCCAGTACTTC CASSRDSPETQYF
TRBJ1-1 TRBD1 few TRBV10-2 TGCGCCAGCAGGGGGCTCGGACAGGGGCGATTGGGCACTGAAGCTTTCTTT CASRGLGQGRLGTEAFF
TRBJ2-5 TRBD1 few TRBV5-1 TGCGCCAGCAGCCCCGGGACAGCCCAAGAGACCCAGTACTTC CASSPGTAQETQYF
TRBJ1-3 . . TRBV5-6 TGTGCCAGCAGCTTGGGCAGCTCTGGAAACACCATATATTTT CASSLGSSGNTIYF
TRBJ1-6 TRBD1 few TRBV5-4 TGTGCCAGCAGCCCAATGGGGACAGGGAGTTCACCCCTCCACTTT CASSPMGTGSSPLHF
TRBJ1-1 . . TRBV28 TGTGCCAGCAGCAGGGCTACTGAAGCTTTCTTT CASSRATEAFF
TRBJ2-3 TRBD2 . TRBV9 TGTGCCAGCAGCGTAGATCCTAGCGGGGGAACACTAGATACGCAGTATTTT CASSVDPSGGTLDTQYF
TRBJ1-5 . . TRBV7-2 TGTGCCAGCAGCCTTAGGGGGACCGACACCGGATTGTGGCCCCAGCATTTT CASSLRGTDTGLWPQHF
TRBJ2-5 TRBD1 . TRBV7-2 TGTGCCAGCAGCGCAGACAGGGGATGGGAGACCCAGTACTTC CASSADRGWETQYF
TRBJ1-2 TRBD1 . TRBV5-4 TGTGCCAGCAGCCCCCCGGCAACAGGGGGCTTGTTGGGCTACACCTTC CASSPPATGGLLGYTF
TRBJ2-5 . few TRBV7-6 TGTGCCAGCAGCTATTTACAAGAGACCCAGTACTTC CASSYLQETQYF
TRBJ2-1 . . TRBV7-9 TGTGCCAGCAGCTTAGAACAGGCCTACAATGAGCAGTTCTTC CASSLEQAYNEQFF
TRBJ1-5 . once TRBV2 TGTGCCAGCAGTGATTGGCAGGCCAGCAATCAGCCCCAGCATTTT CASSDWQASNQPQHF
TRBJ1-1 . few TRBV6-6 TGTGCCAGCAGTTACTACAGGGAGAAAACTGAAGCTTTCTTT CASSYYREKTEAFF
TRBJ2-6 . . TRBV18 TGTGCCAGCTCACCAATGGGGGCTGCCTCTGGGGCCAACGTCCTGACTTTC CASSPMGAASGANVLTF
TRBJ2-1 TRBD2 few TRBV5-1 TGCGCCAGCAGCTTGGGTTCTAGCGGGGGGGCTGAGCAGTTCTTC CASSLGSSGGAEQFF